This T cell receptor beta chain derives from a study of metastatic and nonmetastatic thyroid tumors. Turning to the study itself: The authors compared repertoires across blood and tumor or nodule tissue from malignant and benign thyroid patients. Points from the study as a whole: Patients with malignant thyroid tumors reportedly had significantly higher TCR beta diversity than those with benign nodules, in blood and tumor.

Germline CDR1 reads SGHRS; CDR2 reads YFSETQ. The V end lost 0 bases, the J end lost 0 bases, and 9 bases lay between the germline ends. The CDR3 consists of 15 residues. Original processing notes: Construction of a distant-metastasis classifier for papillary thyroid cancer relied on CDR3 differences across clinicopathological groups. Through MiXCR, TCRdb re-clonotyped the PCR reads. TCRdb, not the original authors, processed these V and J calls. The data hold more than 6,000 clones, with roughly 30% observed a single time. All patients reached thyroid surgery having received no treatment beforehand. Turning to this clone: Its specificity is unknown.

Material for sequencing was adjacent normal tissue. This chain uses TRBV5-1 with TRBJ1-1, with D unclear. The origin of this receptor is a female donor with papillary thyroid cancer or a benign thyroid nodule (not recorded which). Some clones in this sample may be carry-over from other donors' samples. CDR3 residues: CASSLGVDLNTEAFF. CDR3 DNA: TGCGCCAGCAGCTTGGGGGTAGATCTGAACACTGAAGCTTTCTTT. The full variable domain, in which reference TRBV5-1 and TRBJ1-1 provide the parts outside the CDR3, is KAGVTQTPRYLIKTRGQQVTLSCSPISGHRSVSWYQQTPGQGLQFLFEYFSETQRNKGNFPGRFSGRQFSNSRSEMNVSTLELGDSALYLCASSLGVDLNTEAFFGQGTRLTVV.